The 28 T cell receptor beta chains below all came from one sample that was sequenced in a study of shared clonotypes between healthy human individuals. Produced via immunoSEQ multiplex PCR; TCRdb's table is partial and in-frame only. The sample records approximately 530,000 clones, roughly 95% being singletons. Sequencing used naive CD4+ T cells sorted from blood. Subset: CD45RA+ positively selected. These receptors were collected from a woman aged 30 to 39 in good health.

The chain couples TRBV15 to TRBJ2-7; TRBD2 matches at 9 bases. The CDR3 loop spans 16 amino acids. CDR1 and CDR2 (germline): LNHNV, YYDKDF (reference sequence). V lost 0 bases to trimming and J lost 1 base; unmatched junction nucleotides: 4. The CDR3 DNA reads as TGTGCCACCAGCAGAGATGAGGCGGGAGGGTCCTACGAGCAGTACTTC. This codes for CATSRDEAGGSYEQYF.

V and J are TRBV6-6 and TRBJ2-3; D call uncertain. CDR3 length: 14 residues. CDR1 and CDR2 (germline): MNHNY, SVGAGI (reference sequence). The V gene lost 6 bases and the J gene lost 5 bases, with 15 bases spanning the gap. The CDR3 DNA is TGTGCCAGCAGAACCCTTTCGGCTGGAGATACGCAGTATTTT. It encodes CASRTLSAGDTQYF.

CDR3 residues: CASSRTGKGQYF. In nucleotides, the CDR3 is TGCGCCAGCAGCCGGACAGGCAAAGGGCAGTACTTC. The V and J genes are TRBV5-1 and TRBJ2-7, with TRBD1 matching 7 bases. Trimming took 4 bases from V and 9 from J; bases not matched to a gene: 7. CDR1 and CDR2 (germline): SGHRS, YFSETQ. CDR3 length equals 12 residues.

This clone is a singleton in its sample. The chain combines TRBV6-1 with TRBJ2-7, with D possibly TRBD2 on 6 matching bases. Germline V CDR1 and CDR2: MNHNS, SASEGT. The CDR3 is 13 residues long. Trimming removed 6 bases at V and 1 base at J, with 10 bases between. The CDR3 DNA is TGTGCCAGCAGGGCGGGAAGATCCTACGAGCAGTACTTC. This sequence encodes CASRAGRSYEQYF.

The J gene is TRBJ1-5, the V gene TRBV6-5, with a weak D call TRBD1 (6 bases). This CDR3 is 14 amino acids long. Trimming removed 6 bases from V and 5 bases from J, with 14 bases in between. Germline V CDR1 and CDR2: MNHEY, SVGAGI. The CDR3: CASSSARGDQPQHF. CDR3 coding DNA: TGTGCCAGCAGCTCCGCCAGGGGCGATCAGCCCCAGCATTTT.

The V call is TRBV7-9, the J call TRBJ1-4; D is unclear. Trimming took off 5 bases at V and 3 bases at J, with 19 bases between the two ends. The CDR3 spans 17 residues. The germline V gene encodes CDR1 SEHNR and CDR2 FQNEAQ (reference sequence). This chain's CDR3 is CASSALGSRGPNEKLFF. The CDR3 DNA reads TGTGCCAGCAGCGCCTTGGGGTCGCGAGGGCCTAATGAAAAACTGTTTTTT.

Of note for this clone: The sample carries other DNA sequences with the same CDR3. The V and J genes are TRBV28 and TRBJ2-7, with D possibly being TRBD2 (5 bases). This CDR3 region has 12 residues. The V end lost 2 bases, the J end lost 3 bases, and 5 bases lay between the germline ends. CDR1 and CDR2 from the germline V gene are MDHEN and SYDVKM. The CDR3, as DNA: TGTGCCAGCAGTTTAGAGGGCTACGAGCAGTACTTC. This encodes CASSLEGYEQYF.

This chain connects TRBV19 to TRBJ2-2, with 10 positions matching TRBD1. V lost 4 bases to trimming and J lost 5 bases; unmatched junction nucleotides: 4. This CDR3 spans 15 amino acids. Per germline, CDR1 LNHDA and CDR2 SQIVND (reference sequence). CDR3 loop: CASSSGTGVTGELFF. CDR3 nucleotides: TGTGCCAGTAGTAGCGGGACAGGGGTGACCGGGGAGCTGTTTTTT.

The chain couples TRBV10-3 to TRBJ2-7; D is undetermined. This CDR3 comprises 12 residues. The ends were cut back, 4 bases at V and 6 bases at J, with 10 bases in the middle. In germline, CDR1 is ENHRY, CDR2 SYGVKD. CDR3: CAISGPPGEQYF. The CDR3 nucleotides read TGTGCCATCAGTGGACCTCCAGGCGAGCAGTACTTC.

The genes are TRBV20-1 and TRBJ2-1, with D unresolved. Looked up from germline, CDR1 is DFQATT and CDR2 is SNEGSKA (reference sequence). The germline V and J ends were trimmed by 2 bases and 9 bases, with 5 bases remaining between them. The CDR3 extends over 10 amino acids. The CDR3 reads CSARNFEQFF. The CDR3 region has the DNA TGCAGTGCTAGAAACTTTGAGCAGTTCTTC.

This clone was seen a single time. V gene TRBV10-3 combines with J gene TRBJ2-7; weak D call: TRBD2 (6 bases). Looked up from germline, CDR1 is ENHRY and CDR2 is SYGVKD. Trimming took 3 bases from V and 3 from J, leaving 12 bases between them. This CDR3 is built from 14 residues. The CDR3 DNA follows: TGTGCCATCAGTGAAAGTAGCGGAAACTACGAGCAGTACTTC. Its protein product is CAISESSGNYEQYF.

The rearrangement links TRBV5-1 to TRBJ2-2; no clear D gene. V lost 0 bases and J 7 bases, leaving 13 bases between the germline ends. Germline V lookup: CDR1 SGHRS, CDR2 YFSETQ. The CDR3 runs to 15 residues. In nucleotides, the CDR3 is TGCGCCAGCAGCTTGGATGGGTTTGCCGGCGGGGAGCTGTTTTTT. This gives the protein CASSLDGFAGGELFF.

The chain couples TRBV21-1 to TRBJ2-3; the table gives TRBD2 as D, unverified against the DNA. TRBV21-1 is a pseudogene segment. The CDR3 spans 15 residues. CDR3 loop: CARVGPGGSADTQYF. CDR3 DNA: TGTGCCAGAGTAGGGCCGGGGGGTAGCGCAGATACGCAGTATTTT.

This rearrangement joins TRBV19 to TRBJ2-1; 7 nucleotides align to TRBD2. Germline V gene lookup returns CDR1 LNHDA and CDR2 SQIVND (reference sequence). CDR3 size: 16 residues. The V gene end was trimmed by 3 bases and the J gene end by 7 bases; junction bases not matched to a gene: 12. The CDR3 bases are TGTGCCAGTAGTATCGGCGCGAGCGGGGAGTGGAATGAGCAGTTCTTC. Translation: CASSIGASGEWNEQFF. Full variable domain (missing parts from reference TRBV19 and TRBJ2-1): DGGITQSPKYLFRKEGQNVTLSCEQNLNHDAMYWYRQDPGQGLRLIYYSQIVNDFQKGDIAEGYSVSREKKESFPLTVTSAQKNPTAFYLCASSIGASGEWNEQFFGPGTRLTVL.

The V gene is TRBV2, the J gene TRBJ2-3; no clear D gene. Trimming pared 6 bases from V and 1 base from J, leaving 8 bases between. The CDR3 has 13 amino acids. Germline V lookup: CDR1 SNHLY, CDR2 FYNNEI. The CDR3 spells CASSPGRTDTQYF. CDR3 bases: TGTGCCAGCAGCCCCGGACGCACAGATACGCAGTATTTT.

This rearrangement joins TRBV28 to TRBJ2-1; TRBD1 aligns across 7 bases. The J segment lost 14 bases and the V segment lost 2 bases, leaving 3 bases of the junction unmatched. Germline V gene data show CDR1 as MDHEN and CDR2 as SYDVKM. CDR3 length equals 11 residues. The CDR3 loop is CASSLGDREFF. The DNA of the CDR3 is TGTGCCAGCAGTTTAGGTGACAGGGAGTTCTTC. The full variable domain, rest sourced from reference TRBV28 and TRBJ2-1, is DVKVTQSSRYLVKRTGEKVFLECVQDMDHENMFWYRQDPGLGLRLIYFSYDVKMKEKGDIPEGYSVSREKKERFSLILESASTNQTSMYLCASSLGDREFFGPGTRLTVL.

A note on this clone: Other DNA sequences in this sample translate to the same CDR3. The V gene is TRBV6-5, the J gene TRBJ2-3, with D unresolved. The V end lost 0 bases, the J end lost 0 bases, and 7 bases lay between the germline ends. CDR3 length: 15 amino acids. Germline assignment: CDR1 MNHEY and CDR2 SVGAGI. CDR3 loop: CASSYSGGSTDTQYF. CDR3 coding DNA: TGTGCCAGCAGTTACTCGGGCGGAAGCACAGATACGCAGTATTTT.

In its sample, this clone was seen once. The same CDR3 is also encoded by other DNA sequences in this sample. The chain uses TRBV5-1 and TRBJ2-1; no clear D gene. V was shortened by 0 bases and J by 6 bases, with 4 bases between the two germline ends. The CDR3 totals 12 residues. Per germline, CDR1 SGHRS and CDR2 YFSETQ. The CDR3 protein is CASSLALNEQFF. CDR3 nucleotide sequence: TGCGCCAGCAGCTTGGCCCTCAATGAGCAGTTCTTC.

In DNA, the CDR3 is TGTGCCAGCAGCTTAGACGGCGGGAACACTGAAGCTTTCTTT. Translating gives CASSLDGGNTEAFF. V gene TRBV7-9 combines with J gene TRBJ1-1; D remains unclear. There are 14 residues in the CDR3. In germline, CDR1 is SEHNR, CDR2 FQNEAQ (reference sequence). Between the trimmed V and J ends, which lost 1 base and 1 base, there was a span of 7 bases. The variable domain in full, with the rest retrieved from reference TRBV7-9 and TRBJ1-1, is DTGVSQNPRHKITKRGQNVTFRCDPISEHNRLYWYRQTLGQGPEFLTYFQNEAQLEKSRLLSDRFSAERPKGSFSTLEIQRTEQGDSAMYLCASSLDGGNTEAFFGQGTRLTVV.

The chain has TRBV27 and TRBJ2-1; D is possibly TRBD1 or TRBD2 (5 bases each). The germline V gene has CDR1 MNHEY and CDR2 SMNVEV (reference sequence). This CDR3 region has 14 residues. Trimming took 1 base from V and 6 from J, leaving 10 bases between them. CDR3 loop: CASSLYTGGNEQFF. Here the CDR3 DNA reads TGTGCCAGCAGTTTATACACAGGAGGCAATGAGCAGTTCTTC.

The chain employs TRBV7-2 and TRBJ2-1, with D possibly matching TRBD2 (5 bases). The CDR3 covers 15 residues. Germline V CDR1 and CDR2: SGHTA, FQGNSA. The V gene lost 1 base and the J gene lost 2 bases, with 9 bases spanning the gap. CDR3 DNA: TGTGCCAGCAGCTTAGAATCTAGCCCCTACAATGAGCAGTTCTTC. This codes for CASSLESSPYNEQFF.

CDR3 amino acids: CASSVLDTGELFF. The CDR3 DNA follows: TGTGCCAGCAGCGTATTGGACACCGGGGAGCTGTTTTTT. The chain is built from TRBV9 and TRBJ2-2; unclear D gene. V was clipped by 1 base and J by 3 bases, with 4 bases between them. In germline, CDR1 is SGDLS, CDR2 YYNGEE. The CDR3 runs to 13 residues.

The chain combines TRBV7-8 with TRBJ2-7, with unresolved D. Germline-derived CDR1 and CDR2 are SGHVS and FQNEAQ. The CDR3 extends over 15 amino acids. The V gene lost 2 bases and the J gene lost 4 bases, with 15 bases spanning the gap. The CDR3 sequence is CASSLSAGELYEQYF. CDR3 in DNA: TGTGCCAGCAGCTTATCTGCCGGTGAATTGTACGAGCAGTACTTC.

This clone appeared a few times. V is TRBV2 and J is TRBJ1-1, with no clear D. Germline V gene data show CDR1 as SNHLY and CDR2 as FYNNEI. Deletions cut 5 bases from V and 8 bases from J, with 9 bases between. The CDR3 extends over 11 amino acids. This CDR3 reads CASSPYMEAFF. CDR3 DNA: TGTGCCAGCAGTCCTTACATGGAAGCTTTCTTT.

The chain combines TRBV2 with TRBJ2-2; no reliable D call. The CDR3 totals 15 residues. V dropped 2 bases and J dropped 0 bases, with 7 bases sitting between them. CDR1 SNHLY and CDR2 FYNNEI come from the germline V gene. The CDR3 bases are TGTGCCAGCAGTGAAAACTACCCGAACACCGGGGAGCTGTTTTTT. Its protein is CASSENYPNTGELFF. Full variable domain (remainder filled in from reference TRBV2 and TRBJ2-2): EPEVTQTPSHQVTQMGQEVILRCVPISNHLYFYWYRQILGQKVEFLVSFYNNEISEKSEIFDDQFSVERPDGSNFTLKIRSTKLEDSAMYFCASSENYPNTGELFFGEGSRLTVL.

This chain uses TRBV27 with TRBJ2-2; TRBD1 matches 7 bases. Germline values: CDR1 MNHEY, CDR2 SMNVEV (reference sequence). CDR3 length: 16 residues. The V gene end was trimmed by 6 bases and the J gene end by 0 bases; junction bases not matched to a gene: 7. The CDR3 nucleotides read TGTGCCAGCAGCGACAGGGACAACGCGAACACCGGGGAGCTGTTTTTT. Protein sequence: CASSDRDNANTGELFF.

The chain links TRBV2 to TRBJ2-3, with 11 bases that match TRBD1. CDR1 and CDR2 from the germline V gene are SNHLY and FYNNEI. This CDR3 spans 15 amino acids. With 6 bases clipped from V and 4 bases from J, the junction kept 6 bases outside the gene matches. The chain's CDR3 is CASSVDRGRADTQYF. The DNA for the CDR3 is TGTGCCAGCAGCGTGGACAGGGGGCGAGCAGATACGCAGTATTTT. Supplemented by reference TRBV2 and TRBJ2-3, the full variable domain reads EPEVTQTPSHQVTQMGQEVILRCVPISNHLYFYWYRQILGQKVEFLVSFYNNEISEKSEIFDDQFSVERPDGSNFTLKIRSTKLEDSAMYFCASSVDRGRADTQYFGPGTRLTVL.

The CDR3 sequence: CASSLAGTNLWAKNIQYF. In DNA form, the CDR3 reads TGCGCCAGCAGCTTGGCCGGGACAAACCTGTGGGCCAAAAACATTCAGTACTTC. The chain is built from TRBV5-1 and TRBJ2-4; tentatively, D is TRBD1 (6 bases). V was clipped by 0 bases and J by 1 base, with 17 bases between them. CDR1 is SGHRS, CDR2 YFSETQ, per germline. The CDR3 is made up of 18 amino acids.